This record covers a single T cell receptor (beta chain). This sample is drawn from a study of blood T cell repertoires in COVID-19. Study-level information: The United States, Italy and Spain supplied acute and convalescent COVID-19 samples. The analysed material was cDNA or gDNA that came from T cells, B-cell-depleted T cells, or PBMCs.

The CDR3 covers 15 residues. Germline V gene lookup returns CDR1 MDHEN and CDR2 SYDVKM. The V segment lost 3 bases and the J segment 6 bases; nucleotides outside the gene matches: 10. Under the authors' procedure: Using reference gene primer amplification, nucleated cell counts were estimated. Only in-frame clones appear in the TCRdb table, and some are missing; sequencing was by immunoSEQ multiplex PCR. V, J and clone size are those of that table, while D and trimming were read from the DNA. The table shows about 63,000 clones, with roughly 88% occurring only once. The chain joins TRBV28 to TRBJ2-5; 7 nucleotides align to TRBD2. Source material: peripheral blood. This receptor was taken from a human donor in a cohort sampled during active COVID-19. The CDR3 coding sequence is TGTGCCAGCAGTTTGAGGACTAGTGATTTGAAGACCCAGTACTTC. It encodes CASSLRTSDLKTQYF.